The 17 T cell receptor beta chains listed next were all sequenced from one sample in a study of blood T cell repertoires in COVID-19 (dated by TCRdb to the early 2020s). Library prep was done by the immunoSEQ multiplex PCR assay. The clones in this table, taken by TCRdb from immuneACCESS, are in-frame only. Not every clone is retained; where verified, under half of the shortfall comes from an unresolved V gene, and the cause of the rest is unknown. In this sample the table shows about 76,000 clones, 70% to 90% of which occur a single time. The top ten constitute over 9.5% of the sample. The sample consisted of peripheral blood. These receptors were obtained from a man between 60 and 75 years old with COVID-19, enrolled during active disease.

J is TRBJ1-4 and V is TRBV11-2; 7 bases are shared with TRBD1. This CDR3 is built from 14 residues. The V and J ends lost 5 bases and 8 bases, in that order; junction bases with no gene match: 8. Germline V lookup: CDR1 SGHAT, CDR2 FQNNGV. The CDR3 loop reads CASSQTGNREKLFF. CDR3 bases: TGTGCCAGCAGCCAGACAGGGAATAGGGAAAAACTGTTTTTT.

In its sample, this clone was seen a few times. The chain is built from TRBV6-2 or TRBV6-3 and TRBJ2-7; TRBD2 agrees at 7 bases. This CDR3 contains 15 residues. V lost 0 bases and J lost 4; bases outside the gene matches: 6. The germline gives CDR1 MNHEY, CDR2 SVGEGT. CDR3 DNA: TGTGCCAGCAGTTACTCCCGACTAGCCAAATACGAGCAGTACTTC. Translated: CASSYSRLAKYEQYF.

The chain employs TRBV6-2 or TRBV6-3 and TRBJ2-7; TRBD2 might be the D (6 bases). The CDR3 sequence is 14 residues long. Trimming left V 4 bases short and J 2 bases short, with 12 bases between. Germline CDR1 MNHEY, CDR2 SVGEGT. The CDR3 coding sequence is TGTGCCAGCAGTTCCGGGACTCTTCCCTACGAGCAGTACTTC. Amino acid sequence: CASSSGTLPYEQYF.

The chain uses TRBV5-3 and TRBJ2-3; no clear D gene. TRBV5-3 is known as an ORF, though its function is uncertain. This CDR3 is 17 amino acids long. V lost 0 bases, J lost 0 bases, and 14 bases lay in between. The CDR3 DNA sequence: TGTGCCAGAAGCTTGGATACCCCAGTGGGCAGCACAGATACGCAGTATTTT. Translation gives CARSLDTPVGSTDTQYF.

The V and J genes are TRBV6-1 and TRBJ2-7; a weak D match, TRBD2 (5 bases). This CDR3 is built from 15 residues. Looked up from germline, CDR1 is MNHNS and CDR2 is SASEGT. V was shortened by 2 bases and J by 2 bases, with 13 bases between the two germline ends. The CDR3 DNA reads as TGTGCCAGCAGTGAAACCGGCGGGTTACCCTACGAGCAGTACTTC. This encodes CASSETGGLPYEQYF.

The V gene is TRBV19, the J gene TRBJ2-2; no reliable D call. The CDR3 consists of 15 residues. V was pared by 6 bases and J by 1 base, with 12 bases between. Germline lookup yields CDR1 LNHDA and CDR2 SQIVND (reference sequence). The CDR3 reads CASRLEKLNTGELFF. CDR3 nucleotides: TGTGCCAGTAGGCTGGAGAAACTGAACACCGGGGAGCTGTTTTTT. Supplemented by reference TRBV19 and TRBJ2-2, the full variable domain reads DGGITQSPKYLFRKEGQNVTLSCEQNLNHDAMYWYRQDPGQGLRLIYYSQIVNDFQKGDIAEGYSVSREKKESFPLTVTSAQKNPTAFYLCASRLEKLNTGELFFGEGSRLTVL.

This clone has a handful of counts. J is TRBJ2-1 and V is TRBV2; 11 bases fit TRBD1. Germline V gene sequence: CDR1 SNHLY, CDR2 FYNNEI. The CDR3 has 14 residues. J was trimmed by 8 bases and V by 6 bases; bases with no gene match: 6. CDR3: CASSPGQGVDEQFF. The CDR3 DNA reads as TGTGCCAGCAGCCCGGGACAGGGGGTGGATGAGCAGTTCTTC.

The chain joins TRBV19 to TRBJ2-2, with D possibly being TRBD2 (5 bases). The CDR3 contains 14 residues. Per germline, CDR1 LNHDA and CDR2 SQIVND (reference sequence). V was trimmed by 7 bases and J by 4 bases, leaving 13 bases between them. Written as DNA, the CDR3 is TGTGCCAGTACCCCCCGGGAAGGCACCGGGGAGCTGTTTTTT. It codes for CASTPREGTGELFF.

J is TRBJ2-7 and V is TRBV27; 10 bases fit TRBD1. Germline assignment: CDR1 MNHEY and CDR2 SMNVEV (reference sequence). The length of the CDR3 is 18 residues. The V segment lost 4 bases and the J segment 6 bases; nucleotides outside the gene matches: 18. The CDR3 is CASSSRPGQGQFYSEQYF. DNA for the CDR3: TGTGCCAGCAGTTCAAGACCGGGACAGGGGCAATTCTACTCCGAGCAGTACTTC.

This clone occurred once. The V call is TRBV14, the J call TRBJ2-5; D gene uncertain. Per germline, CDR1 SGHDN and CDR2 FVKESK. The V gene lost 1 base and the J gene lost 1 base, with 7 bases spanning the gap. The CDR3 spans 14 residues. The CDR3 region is CASSQVAVQETQYF. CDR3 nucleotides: TGTGCCAGCAGCCAAGTGGCAGTCCAAGAGACCCAGTACTTC.

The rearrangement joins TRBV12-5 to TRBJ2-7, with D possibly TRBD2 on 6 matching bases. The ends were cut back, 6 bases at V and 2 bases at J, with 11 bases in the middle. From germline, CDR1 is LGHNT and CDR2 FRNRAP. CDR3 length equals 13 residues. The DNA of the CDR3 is TGTGCTAGTGGGGGGGGTTTTCCCTACGAGCAGTACTTC. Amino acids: CASGGGFPYEQYF.

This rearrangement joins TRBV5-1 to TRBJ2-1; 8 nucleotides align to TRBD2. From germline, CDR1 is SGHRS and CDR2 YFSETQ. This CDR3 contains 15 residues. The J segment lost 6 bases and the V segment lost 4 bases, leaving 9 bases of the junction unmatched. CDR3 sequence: CASSPVGLAGNEQFF. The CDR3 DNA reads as TGCGCCAGCAGCCCGGTAGGACTAGCAGGCAATGAGCAGTTCTTC.

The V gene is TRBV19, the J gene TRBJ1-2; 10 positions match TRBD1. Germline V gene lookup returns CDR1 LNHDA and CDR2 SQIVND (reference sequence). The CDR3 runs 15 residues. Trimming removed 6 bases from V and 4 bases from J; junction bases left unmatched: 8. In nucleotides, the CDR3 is TGTGCCAGTAGGACAGACAGGGGGCAAAGCTATGGCTACACCTTC. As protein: CASRTDRGQSYGYTF.

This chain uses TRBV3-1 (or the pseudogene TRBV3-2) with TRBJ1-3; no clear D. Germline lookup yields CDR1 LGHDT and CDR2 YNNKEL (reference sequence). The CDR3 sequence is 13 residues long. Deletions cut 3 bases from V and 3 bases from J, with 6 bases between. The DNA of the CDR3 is TGTGCCAGCAGCCAGGCGGTTGGAAACACCATATATTTT. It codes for CASSQAVGNTIYF.

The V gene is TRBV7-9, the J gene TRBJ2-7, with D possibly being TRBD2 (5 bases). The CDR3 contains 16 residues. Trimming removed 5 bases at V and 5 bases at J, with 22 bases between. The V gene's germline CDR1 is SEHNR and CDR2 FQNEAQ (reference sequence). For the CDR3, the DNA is TGTGCCAGCAGCCCACCCCAATTTGAGGGTACCCACGAGCAGTACTTC. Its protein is CASSPPQFEGTHEQYF.

The CDR3 reads CASRSTLGQAKIGYTF. CDR3 coding DNA: TGTGCCAGCCGTTCAACCCTGGGACAGGCCAAAATTGGCTACACCTTC. V and J are TRBV27 and TRBJ1-2; 8 nucleotides match TRBD1. The V gene's germline CDR1 is MNHEY and CDR2 SMNVEV (reference sequence). The junction had 18 bases not matched to a gene; V was cut back by 8 bases and J by 7 bases. The length of the CDR3 is 16 residues.

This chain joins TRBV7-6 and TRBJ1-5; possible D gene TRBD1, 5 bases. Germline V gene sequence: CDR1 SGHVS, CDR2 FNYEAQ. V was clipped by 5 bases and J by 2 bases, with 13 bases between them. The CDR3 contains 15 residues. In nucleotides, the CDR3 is TGTGCCAGCAGCCTGGACGGAGGGGGCAATCAGCCCCAGCATTTT. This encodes CASSLDGGGNQPQHF.